This record looks at one T cell receptor (beta chain) sequence and its context. This sample is drawn from a study of blood T cell repertoires in COVID-19. Whole-study context: There were acute and convalescent COVID-19 samples, and they came from the United States, Italy and Spain.

Using immunoSEQ multiplex PCR, the repertoire was profiled, and TCRdb retains in-frame clones only, with some absent. The sample lists approximately 190,000 clones; roughly 84% were seen once. Sequencing was performed on peripheral blood. The receptor comes from a woman between 35 and 50 years old who had recovered from COVID-19.

The CDR3, as DNA: TGTGCCAGCAGCTATAAGGGACAGGGAGGTAGCAATGAAAAACTGTTTTTT. It yields the protein CASSYKGQGGSNEKLFF. The chain couples TRBV7-9 to TRBJ1-4; the match to TRBD1 covers 9 bases. The CDR3 covers 17 residues. The V gene end was trimmed by 4 bases and the J gene end by 5 bases; junction bases not matched to a gene: 11. CDR1 and CDR2 from the germline V gene are SEHNR and FQNEAQ (reference sequence).